One and the same sample provided the 21 T cell receptor beta chains below, sequenced in a study of cytomegalovirus exposure and HLA in healthy donors. This PCR relied on a set of 60 Vbeta primers and 13 Jbeta primers. The method was immunoSEQ multiplex PCR; TCRdb's version includes in-frame clones alone and lacks a portion of them. The table has tens of thousands of clones, under 80% seen once. Input material: PBMCs. These receptors were obtained from a male donor in good health and CMV-seropositive.

The chain is built from TRBV13 and TRBJ2-7; TRBD1 aligns across 10 bases. The CDR3 consists of 16 residues. The ends lost 4 bases at V and 9 bases at J; junction bases unmatched: 15. CDR1 PRHDT and CDR2 FYEKMQ come from the germline V gene (reference sequence). In DNA, the CDR3 is TGTGCCAGCAGCTCCGCCGGACAGGGGGGGCCGGGAGGGCAGTACTTC. It is translated as CASSSAGQGGPGGQYF.

The rearrangement uses TRBV7-6 and TRBJ1-5; weak D call: TRBD1 (6 bases). Germline V gene lookup returns CDR1 SGHVS and CDR2 FNYEAQ. This CDR3 has 14 amino acids. Trimming removed 4 bases from V and 6 bases from J, with 13 bases in between. CDR3 residues: CASSSGQPGQPQHF. The CDR3 bases are TGTGCCAGCAGCTCCGGACAGCCCGGTCAGCCCCAGCATTTT.

The J gene is TRBJ2-1, the V gene TRBV19, with a possible D match to TRBD1 (5 bases). The germline V gene has CDR1 LNHDA and CDR2 SQIVND (reference sequence). CDR3 length equals 14 residues. Trimming took 6 bases from V and 8 from J, leaving 17 bases between them. The CDR3 DNA sequence: TGTGCCAGTAGCCAGGGATTTTTGCTTTATGAGCAGTTCTTC. It yields the protein CASSQGFLLYEQFF.

V and J are TRBV7-2 and TRBJ1-1, with D possibly being TRBD1 (5 bases). The germline V gene has CDR1 SGHTA and CDR2 FQGNSA. The CDR3 is made up of 15 amino acids. V was pared by 1 base and J by 3 bases, with 12 bases between. CDR3 protein: CASSLVPWGDTEAFF. In DNA, the CDR3 is TGTGCCAGCAGCTTAGTGCCATGGGGGGACACTGAAGCTTTCTTT.

The V call is TRBV10-3, the J call TRBJ2-5; D gene ambiguous. Looked up from germline, CDR1 is ENHRY and CDR2 is SYGVKD. CDR3 length equals 14 residues. V was clipped by 0 bases and J by 5 bases, with 10 bases between them. This CDR3 reads CAISESETTETQYF. CDR3 DNA sequence: TGTGCCATCAGTGAGTCGGAGACGACGGAGACCCAGTACTTC.

The chain joins TRBV29-1 to TRBJ1-2; 7 positions match TRBD1. This CDR3 is 14 amino acids long. The ends lost 6 bases at V and 4 bases at J; junction bases unmatched: 11. Germline CDR1 reads SQVTM; CDR2 reads ANQGSEA. The CDR3 spells CSVQGQRTSYGYTF. The DNA of the CDR3 is TGCAGCGTGCAGGGACAGCGGACGAGCTATGGCTACACCTTC.

The J gene is TRBJ2-7, the V gene TRBV25-1, with TRBD1 matching 12 bases. This CDR3 is 16 amino acids long. Trimming cost V 3 bases and J 5 bases; bases outside gene matches: 8. CDR1 is MGHDK and CDR2 is SYGVNS in the germline V gene. The DNA for the CDR3 is TGTGCCAGCAGTGACCCCCTAGGGACAGGGGGCCACGAGCAGTACTTC. This translates into CASSDPLGTGGHEQYF.

This rearrangement joins TRBV4-1 to TRBJ1-5; a weak D match, TRBD1 (5 bases). Germline V gives CDR1 MGHRA, CDR2 YSYEKL. V was cut by 0 bases and J by 0 bases, with 9 bases left in between. The CDR3 runs to 16 residues. CDR3: CASSQEGGVSNQPQHF. CDR3 in DNA: TGCGCCAGCAGCCAAGAGGGGGGAGTTAGCAATCAGCCCCAGCATTTT.

This clone was found a few times. This sequence joins TRBV19 and TRBJ2-7; possibly TRBD2 for D (5 bases). The CDR3 contains 12 residues. The germline gives CDR1 LNHDA, CDR2 SQIVND (reference sequence). The V end lost 10 bases, the J end lost 3 bases, and 13 bases lay between the germline ends. The CDR3 protein is CATGESLYEQYF. CDR3 sequence (DNA): TGTGCCACTGGGGAGAGCCTCTACGAGCAGTACTTC.

The chain is built from TRBV19 and TRBJ1-2; tentative D call: TRBD1 (5 bases). CDR1 and CDR2 from the germline V gene are LNHDA and SQIVND (reference sequence). CDR3 length: 15 residues. Trimming cost V 8 bases and J 1 base, with 17 bases left between them. The CDR3 loop reads CASRAPGNFNYGYTF. The CDR3 nucleotides read TGTGCCAGTCGAGCCCCAGGGAACTTTAACTATGGCTACACCTTC.

In this sample, this clone turned up a few times. The V and J genes are TRBV14 and TRBJ2-2, with no clear D. The CDR3 loop spans 17 amino acids. Germline loops: CDR1 SGHDN, CDR2 FVKESK. V was shortened by 1 base and J by 2 bases, with 14 bases between the two germline ends. CDR3: CASSQVWSGSNTGELFF. As DNA, the CDR3 is TGTGCCAGCAGCCAAGTGTGGTCGGGTTCAAACACCGGGGAGCTGTTTTTT.

The rearrangement links TRBV7-3 to TRBJ2-1; no firm D call. The V end was cut by 0 bases, the J end by 7 bases, with 4 bases between. The CDR3 has 12 amino acids. From germline, CDR1 is SGHTA and CDR2 FQGTGA. Written as DNA, the CDR3 is TGTGCCAGCAGCTTAACTCGGAATGAGCAGTTCTTC. Translated, it gives CASSLTRNEQFF. The entire variable domain, with the rest obtained from reference TRBV7-3 and TRBJ2-1, is as follows: GAGVSQTPSNKVTEKGKYVELRCDPISGHTALYWYRQSLGQGPEFLIYFQGTGAADDSGLPNDRFFAVRPEGSVSTLKIQRTERGDSAVYLCASSLTRNEQFFGPGTRLTVL.

The chain has TRBV29-1 and TRBJ2-3; TRBD1 matches 12 bases. The V segment lost 0 bases and the J segment 3 bases; nucleotides outside the gene matches: 7. The CDR3 is 17 amino acids. Germline values: CDR1 SQVTM, CDR2 ANQGSEA. CDR3 bases: TGCAGCGTTGAAGATCGGGGGGACAGGGGGCTGACAGATACGCAGTATTTT. Protein sequence: CSVEDRGDRGLTDTQYF.

This clone came up a few times. In nucleotides, the CDR3 is TGTGCCAGCAGCTTGTTTGACAGGGAGAACACTGAAGCTTTCTTT. Residues: CASSLFDRENTEAFF. The V and J genes are TRBV5-4 and TRBJ1-1, with 7 bases lining up with TRBD1. Germline-derived CDR1 and CDR2 are SGHNT and YYREEE (reference sequence). Trimming removed 1 base from V and 1 base from J; junction bases left unmatched: 4. This CDR3 spans 15 amino acids.

The chain combines TRBV5-4 with TRBJ1-2; 7 bases align to TRBD1. Germline V gene lookup returns CDR1 SGHNT and CDR2 YYREEE (reference sequence). The CDR3 covers 15 residues. The junction had 9 bases not matched to a gene; V was cut back by 4 bases and J by 3 bases. In nucleotides, the CDR3 is TGTGCCAGCAGCCGCCCCCGACAGGGTGACTATGGCTACACCTTC. Amino acid sequence: CASSRPRQGDYGYTF.

The chain carries TRBV19 and TRBJ2-1; 9 bases are a match to TRBD2. In germline, CDR1 is LNHDA, CDR2 SQIVND (reference sequence). The CDR3 loop spans 15 amino acids. V shed 4 bases and J 8 bases; nucleotides not matched to a gene: 9. CDR3 loop: CASSTPGTSLDEQFF. CDR3 in DNA: TGTGCCAGTAGTACCCCCGGGACTAGCTTAGATGAGCAGTTCTTC.

The CDR3 nucleotides read TGCGCCAGCAGCTTGGGCCTGGGACAGGGGTGGGGGGAACTCTACGAGCAGTACTTC. Amino acids: CASSLGLGQGWGELYEQYF. The rearrangement joins TRBV5-1 to TRBJ2-7; 10 bases agree with TRBD1. This CDR3 is 19 amino acids long. From germline, CDR1 is SGHRS and CDR2 YFSETQ. The J segment lost 3 bases and the V segment lost 0 bases, leaving 15 bases of the junction unmatched.

J is TRBJ2-1 and V is TRBV7-2; tentatively, D is TRBD2 (6 bases). V lost 6 bases and J 2 bases, leaving 14 bases between the germline ends. Germline lookup yields CDR1 SGHTA and CDR2 FQGNSA. This CDR3 region has 15 residues. The CDR3 DNA sequence: TGTGCCAGCAGTCCCTGGGGGGAGGCCTACAATGAGCAGTTCTTC. The encoded protein is CASSPWGEAYNEQFF.

V and J are TRBV4-1 and TRBJ2-5, with 10 nucleotides matching TRBD1. The DNA end favors TRBJ2-7, so the J call may be wrong. The CDR3 contains 14 residues. Germline V gene data show CDR1 as MGHRA and CDR2 as YSYEKL. Here the CDR3 DNA reads TGCGCCAGCAGCCTCCAGGACAGGGGGTACGAGCAGTACTTC. It translates to CASSLQDRGYEQYF.

Comments on this clone: This sample includes further DNA sequences coding for the same CDR3. This chain connects TRBV6-6 to TRBJ1-4, with D maybe TRBD1 (5 bases). Germline V gives CDR1 MNHNY, CDR2 SVGAGI (reference sequence). CDR3 length: 16 residues. The ends were cut back, 0 bases at V and 4 bases at J, with 12 bases in the middle. This CDR3 reads CASSYSGQGNNEKLFF. CDR3 coding DNA: TGTGCCAGCAGTTACTCTGGGCAGGGCAATAATGAAAAACTGTTTTTT.

This clone has just one count. This chain connects TRBV6-5 to TRBJ2-2; D unclear. Trimming took 4 bases from V and 1 from J, leaving 4 bases between them. The germline V gene has CDR1 MNHEY and CDR2 SVGAGI. The CDR3 covers 13 residues. CDR3 sequence reads: CASSSWNTGELFF. The CDR3 region has the DNA TGTGCCAGCAGTTCTTGGAACACCGGGGAGCTGTTTTTT.